This is a list of T cell receptor beta chains from one sample in a study of control samples from healthy donors and cancer patients. Some clones are missing from TCRdb's copy, which holds only in-frame ones; the method was immunoSEQ multiplex PCR. The top ten clones hold roughly 0.99% of a sample with over 50,000 clones, more than 95% of them seen once. The sequencing input was blood. These receptors were taken from a young woman in good health. Both conserved end residues are part of each CDR3. A D gene is named only where the DNA matches it firmly. Expanded clones are given a class, and other clones once, few, many or no size at all.

d_call j_call clone_size v_call cdr3_nt cdr3_aa
TRBD2 TRBJ2-3 - TRBV15 TGTGCCACCAGCAGAGCGGTCAAAGCGGGGGGTAGTTATACGCAGTATTTT CATSRAVKAGGSYTQYF
- TRBJ1-6 - TRBV5-5 TGTGCCAGCAGCATACAGGGAACCCATAATTCACCCCTCCACTTT CASSIQGTHNSPLHF
TRBD1 TRBJ1-2 - TRBV7-2 TGTGCCAGCAGCCCCTACACCGGACAGGCTAACTATGGCTACACCTTC CASSPYTGQANYGYTF
- TRBJ1-1 - TRBV6-5 TGTGCCAGCACTCCTAAACGAGCGGGGAACACTGAAGCTTTCTTT CASTPKRAGNTEAFF
- TRBJ2-3 - TRBV5-1 TGCGCCAGCAGCTTGGTGGCCCCAGATACGCAGTATTTT CASSLVAPDTQYF
TRBD1 TRBJ1-5 - TRBV7-2 TGTGCCAGCAGCTTGACAGGGAACAATCAGCCCCAGCATTTT CASSLTGNNQPQHF
- TRBJ1-2 - TRBV6-5 TGTGCCAGCAGTTATGAATCAGGGTCGGGTGGCTACACCTTC CASSYESGSGGYTF
- TRBJ1-1 - TRBV18 TGTGCCAGCTCACCCCTAGAGACACTGACTGAAGCTTTCTTT CASSPLETLTEAFF
TRBD2 TRBJ2-3 - TRBV4-3 TGCGCCAGCAGCCAAAGACTAGCGGGCCCCACAGATACGCAGTATTTT CASSQRLAGPTDTQYF
- TRBJ2-3 - TRBV19 TGTGCCAGTAGTACACTAAGCGAGACAGATACGCAGTATTTT CASSTLSETDTQYF
- TRBJ1-2 - TRBV6-1 TGTGCCAGCAGTGACGCGCCTGCCCGCTACACCTTC CASSDAPARYTF
- TRBJ1-2 - TRBV24-1 TGTGCCACCAGTCAGGGAGAGTCCTATGGCTACACCTTC CATSQGESYGYTF
- TRBJ1-4 - TRBV30 TGTGCCTGGAGTGAGGGGTTTTGGGAAAAACTGTTTTTT CAWSEGFWEKLFF
- TRBJ1-4 - TRBV21-1 TGTGCCAGCGATACAACTAATGAAAAACTGTTTTTT CASDTTNEKLFF
- TRBJ1-5 few TRBV30 TGTGCCTGGAGTAAGGGAATCGTTATTAATCAGCCCCAGCATTTT CAWSKGIVINQPQHF
TRBD1 TRBJ1-2 - TRBV28 TGTGCCAGCAGTCAGGGACAGTCCAACTATGGCTACACCTTC CASSQGQSNYGYTF
- TRBJ2-7 - TRBV7-3 TGTGCCAGCAGCTATGGTGGGGGCGCTGTAGAGCAGTACTTC CASSYGGGAVEQYF
TRBD1 TRBJ1-2 - TRBV7-2 TGTGCCAGCAGCTTGGGACAGGCTTTCTATGGCTACACCTTC CASSLGQAFYGYTF
- TRBJ1-1 - TRBV11-2 TGTGCCAGCAGCGAAGATGGCCGGGCCCTCTTT CASSEDGRALF
- TRBJ1-1 - TRBV6-5 TGTGCCAGCAGCTCCGAGGGGAACACTGAAGCTTTCTTT CASSSEGNTEAFF
- TRBJ1-1 - TRBV30 TGTGCCTCCCTAGGAAGGCGGGGAAGGACTGAAGCTTTCTTT CASLGRRGRTEAFF
- TRBJ2-7 - TRBV10-3 TGTGCCATCGCGCCTTGGATAGGAGAGCAGTACTTC CAIAPWIGEQYF
- TRBJ2-2 once TRBV9 TGTGCCAGCAAGGCGAGGGGGGGCTTTGACACCGGGGAGCTGTTTTTT CASKARGGFDTGELFF
TRBD2 TRBJ2-3 - TRBV4-2 TGTGCCAGCAGCCAGGGGACTAGCGGGGGGGGTCTCGCAGATACGCAGTATTTT CASSQGTSGGGLADTQYF
- TRBJ1-1 - TRBV6-2/TRBV6-3 TGTGCCAGCAGTTACCGGGGGGCTCACACTGAAGCTTTCTTT CASSYRGAHTEAFF
TRBD2 TRBJ2-7 - TRBV28 TGTGCCAGCAGTTTAAGCGGGGCCGAGCAGTACTTC CASSLSGAEQYF
- TRBJ2-2 - TRBV5-4 TGTGCCAGCAGCTTGCCCTCCCAGGGGGGTCCCGGGGAGCTGTTTTTT CASSLPSQGGPGELFF
- TRBJ2-1 - TRBV6-2/TRBV6-3 TGTGCCAGCAGTACGACTGGCGAGCCCTACAATGAGCAGTTCTTC CASSTTGEPYNEQFF
- TRBJ1-2 - TRBV3-1/TRBV3-2 TGTGCCAGCAGCCAAGAGGCGACAGGTCAATATGGCTACACCTTC CASSQEATGQYGYTF
TRBD1 TRBJ1-5 - TRBV19 TGTGCCAGTAGGACGGACAGGCGCAATCAGCCCCAGCATTTT CASRTDRRNQPQHF
- TRBJ1-1 - TRBV7-2 TGTGCCAGCAGCTTAAGCCTGAACACTGAAGCTTTCTTT CASSLSLNTEAFF
- TRBJ1-2 - TRBV14 TGTGCCAGCAGCCAAGGGACAGTCTATGGCCACACCTTC CASSQGTVYGHTF
TRBD2 TRBJ2-1 once TRBV4-1 TGCGCCAGCAGCCAAGGGGGGGGACTAATCCTAAATGAGCAGTTCTTC CASSQGGGLILNEQFF
TRBD1 TRBJ1-1 - TRBV11-2 TGTGCCAGCAGCTCCTGGACAGGGGAGGGTACTGAAGCTTTCTTT CASSSWTGEGTEAFF
- TRBJ2-6 - TRBV5-6 TGTGCCAGCAGCTTGTTAACCTCTGGGGCCAACGTCCTGACTTTC CASSLLTSGANVLTF
- TRBJ2-7 - TRBV19 TGTGCCAGTAGTATAGCAGGGAGCGAGCAGTACTTC CASSIAGSEQYF
TRBD1 TRBJ1-1 - TRBV29-1 TGCAGCGCTACCGGACAGGGATTGAACACTGAAGCTTTCTTT CSATGQGLNTEAFF
TRBD1 TRBJ1-2 - TRBV6-6 TGTGCCAGCATCCAGGGGGCGCTTATCGATAACTATGGCTACACCTTC CASIQGALIDNYGYTF
- TRBJ2-5 few TRBV6-5 TGTGCCAGCAGTTACGGGGAGACCCAGTACTTC CASSYGETQYF
- TRBJ1-1 - TRBV19 TGTGCCAGTAAAGGTGGCACTGAAGCTTTCTTT CASKGGTEAFF